Following are 2 T cell receptor beta chains from one sample sequenced in a study of cytomegalovirus exposure and HLA in healthy donors. In the PCR, 60 Vbeta and 13 Jbeta primers were used. Some clones are missing from TCRdb's copy, which holds only in-frame ones; the method was immunoSEQ multiplex PCR. This sample has 150,000 or so clones; about four fifths occur once, and the top ten carry nearly 8.5%. Input material: PBMCs. Receptors originate from a male donor in good health and CMV-seropositive.

The CDR3 nucleotides read TGTGCCAGCAGCTGGGACACCGGGGGCAATCAGCCCCAGCATTTT. As protein: CASSWDTGGNQPQHF. The chain recombines TRBV7-9 with TRBJ1-5; D possibly corresponds to TRBD1 (6 bases). With 4 bases removed from V and 2 bases from J, the gap between germline ends came to 12 bases. The germline V gene has CDR1 SEHNR and CDR2 FQNEAQ (reference sequence). The CDR3 contains 15 residues.

CDR3 coding DNA: TGTGCCACCAGCAGTTGGACAACTGGAAACACCATATATTTT. Translated, it gives CATSSWTTGNTIYF. The V call is TRBV15, the J call TRBJ1-3; D may be TRBD1 (5 bases). Trimming removed 3 bases at V and 2 bases at J, with 8 bases between. Germline assignment: CDR1 LNHNV and CDR2 YYDKDF (reference sequence). CDR3 size: 14 residues.